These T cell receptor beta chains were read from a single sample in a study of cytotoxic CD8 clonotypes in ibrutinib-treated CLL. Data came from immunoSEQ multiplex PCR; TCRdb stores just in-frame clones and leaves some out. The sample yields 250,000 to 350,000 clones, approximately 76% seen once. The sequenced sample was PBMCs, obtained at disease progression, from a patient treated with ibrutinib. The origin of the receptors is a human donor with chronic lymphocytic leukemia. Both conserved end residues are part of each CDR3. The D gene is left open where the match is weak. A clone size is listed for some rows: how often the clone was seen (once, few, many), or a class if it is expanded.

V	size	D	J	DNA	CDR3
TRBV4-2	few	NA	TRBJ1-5	TGTGCCAGCAGCCAGGTTCAGGGACATCAGCCCCAGCATTTT	CASSQVQGHQPQHF
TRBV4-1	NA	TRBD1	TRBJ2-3	TGCGCCAGCAGCCAGGGGACAGCATTCACAGATACGCAGTATTTT	CASSQGTAFTDTQYF
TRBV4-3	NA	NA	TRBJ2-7	TGCGCCAGCAGTGACGCGTACGAGCAGTACTTC	CASSDAYEQYF
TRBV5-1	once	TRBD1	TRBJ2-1	TGCGCCAGCAGCCCCCGGGACAGGGGAGGCAATGAGCAGTTCTTC	CASSPRDRGGNEQFF
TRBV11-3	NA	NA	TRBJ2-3	TGTGCCAGCAGCTTAGAACAGGGATGGATGAATACGCAGTATTTT	CASSLEQGWMNTQYF
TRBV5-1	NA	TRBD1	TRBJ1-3	TGCGCCAGCAGCGGCCGGGACAGGGATAGAAACACCATATATTTT	CASSGRDRDRNTIYF
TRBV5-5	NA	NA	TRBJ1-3	TGTGCCAGCAGCTTTGGGGGTGCTACTGGAAACACCATATATTTT	CASSFGGATGNTIYF
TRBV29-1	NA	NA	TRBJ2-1	TGCAGCGTGGTGGGAGCGGAGAGTTACAATGAGCAGTTCTTC	CSVVGAESYNEQFF
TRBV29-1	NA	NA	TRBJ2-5	TGCAGCGTTGAAGACGGGCAGGGCGAGACCCAGTACTTC	CSVEDGQGETQYF
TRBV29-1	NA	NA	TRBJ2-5	TGCAGCGTTGAAGATTTGGTAGAGACCCAGTACTTC	CSVEDLVETQYF
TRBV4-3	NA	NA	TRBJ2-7	TGCGCCAGCAGCCCAGAGGGGGACGGCTACGAGCAGTACTTC	CASSPEGDGYEQYF
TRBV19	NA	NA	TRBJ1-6	TGTGCCAGTAGTGACCAGGGAAATTCACCCCTCCACTTT	CASSDQGNSPLHF
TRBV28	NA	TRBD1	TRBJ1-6	TGTGCCAGCAGTTCCACAGGGGTTGGGAGCTCCTATAATTCACCCCTCCACTTT	CASSSTGVGSSYNSPLHF
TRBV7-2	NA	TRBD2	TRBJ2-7	TGTGCCAGCAGCCAAAGTAGCGGGAGGGGTGAGCAGTACTTC	CASSQSSGRGEQYF
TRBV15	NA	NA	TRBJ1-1	TGTGCCACCAGCAGCGACAATTGGGATGAAGCTTTCTTT	CATSSDNWDEAFF
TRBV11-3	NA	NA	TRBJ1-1	TGTGCCAGCAGCTTCCGAGGGGGGAACACTGAAGCTTTCTTT	CASSFRGGNTEAFF
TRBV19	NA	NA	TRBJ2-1	TGTGCCAGTAGTATAGCAGGGATCAATGAGCAGTTCTTC	CASSIAGINEQFF
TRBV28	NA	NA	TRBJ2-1	TGTGCCAGCAGTCCCGGGGTGGGCCCCAGGGCTTACAATGAGCAGTTCTTC	CASSPGVGPRAYNEQFF
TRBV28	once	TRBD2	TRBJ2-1	TGTGCCAGCAGTTTTAGCGGGAGGGCTGACAATGAGCAGTTCTTC	CASSFSGRADNEQFF
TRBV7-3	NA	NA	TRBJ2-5	TGTGCCAGCAGCTTAGGGGCTAGCCTGGGGGAGACCCAGTACTTC	CASSLGASLGETQYF
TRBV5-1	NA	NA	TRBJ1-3	TGCGCCAGCGGACCCGAAGGCCGGGATAATCGAAACACCATATATTTT	CASGPEGRDNRNTIYF
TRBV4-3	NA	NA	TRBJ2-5	TGCGCCAGCAGCCAAGATCCTTCTGAGGTGGGGACCCAGTACTTC	CASSQDPSEVGTQYF
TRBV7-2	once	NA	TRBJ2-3	TGTGCCAGCAGCTATATTTCCGGGAGCCCAGATACGCAGTATTTT	CASSYISGSPDTQYF
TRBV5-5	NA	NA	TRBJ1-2	TGTGCCAGCAGCGGGGCCCAGGGTATTGCCCATGGCTACACCTTC	CASSGAQGIAHGYTF
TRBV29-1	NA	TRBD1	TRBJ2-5	TGCAGCGTTGCGACAGGGGTAGGAGAGACCCAGTACTTC	CSVATGVGETQYF
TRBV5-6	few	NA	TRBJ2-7	TGTGCCAGCAGCTTGGGCCACGCACTCTTTTACTCCTACGAGCAGTACTTC	CASSLGHALFYSYEQYF
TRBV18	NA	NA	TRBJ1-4	TGTGCCAGCTCACCACCGTACGGAGTAAATGAAAAACTGTTTTTT	CASSPPYGVNEKLFF
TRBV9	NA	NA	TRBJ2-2	TGTGCCAGCAGCTCACCTCGGGGACAAACTAACACCGGGGAGCTGTTTTTT	CASSSPRGQTNTGELFF
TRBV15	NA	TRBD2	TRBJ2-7	TGTGCCACCAGCAGAGATCGGGGACTAGCGGGCGAGCAGTACTTC	CATSRDRGLAGEQYF
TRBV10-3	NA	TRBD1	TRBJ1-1	TGTGCCATCAGTGAACACAGGGGGAACACTGAAGCTTTCTTT	CAISEHRGNTEAFF
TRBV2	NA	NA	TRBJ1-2	TGTGCCAGCAGTGAATTGGAACAGGCCATTTTGGTTGGCTACACCTTC	CASSELEQAILVGYTF
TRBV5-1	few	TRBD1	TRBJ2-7	TGCGCCAGCAGCTTCGACAGGGTAAGGGGTGAGCAGTACTTC	CASSFDRVRGEQYF
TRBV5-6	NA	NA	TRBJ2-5	TGTGCCAGCAGCTTTGGGTGGGGGCAAGAGACCCAGTACTTC	CASSFGWGQETQYF
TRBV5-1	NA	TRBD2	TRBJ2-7	TGCGCCAGCAGCTCCGCGCCGGGACTAGCAGCCTACGAGCAGTACTTC	CASSSAPGLAAYEQYF
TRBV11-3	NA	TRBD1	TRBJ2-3	TGTGCCAGCAGCTCATTCTCCGGGACAGGCACAGATACGCAGTATTTT	CASSSFSGTGTDTQYF
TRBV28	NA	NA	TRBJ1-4	TGTGCCAGCAGGCGACAGTCGCGTAATGAAAAACTGTTTTTT	CASRRQSRNEKLFF
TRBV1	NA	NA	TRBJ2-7	TGCACCAGCAGCCAAGACACAGACAGAGGGTCCTACGAGCAGTACTTC	CTSSQDTDRGSYEQYF
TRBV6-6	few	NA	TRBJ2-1	TGTGCCAGCAGTTACTCACTAGCCGTCTACAATGAGCAGTTCTTC	CASSYSLAVYNEQFF
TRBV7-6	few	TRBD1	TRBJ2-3	TGTGCCAGCAGCCTCTGGACAGGGGGCATGTCTACAGATACGCAGTATTTT	CASSLWTGGMSTDTQYF
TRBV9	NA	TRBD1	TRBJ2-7	TGTGCCAGCAGCTTTAGTGGGACAGGGGGACAGTACTTC	CASSFSGTGGQYF
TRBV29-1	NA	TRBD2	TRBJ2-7	TGCAGCGGCTTAGCGGGAGGGGGATACGAGCAGTACTTC	CSGLAGGGYEQYF
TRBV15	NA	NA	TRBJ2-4	TGTGCCACCAGCAAATTAGGTAGGGCAGGGGATTGGATTCAGTACTTC	CATSKLGRAGDWIQYF
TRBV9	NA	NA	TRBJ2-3	TGTGCCAGCAGCGTAGCTACGGCGGGCAGCACAGATACGCAGTATTTT	CASSVATAGSTDTQYF
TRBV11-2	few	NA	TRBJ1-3	TGTGCCAGCAGCTTACAGGAACGAAACACCATATATTTT	CASSLQERNTIYF
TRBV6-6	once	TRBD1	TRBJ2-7	TGTGCCAGCAGCCACAGGGGTGCTCCCTACGAGCAGTACTTC	CASSHRGAPYEQYF
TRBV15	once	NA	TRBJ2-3	TGTGCCACCAGCAGAGAGGCGGGGCTAAGCACAGATACGCAGTATTTT	CATSREAGLSTDTQYF
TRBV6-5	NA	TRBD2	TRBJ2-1	TGTGCCAGCAGTCCCGGGACTAGCCTCAATGAGCAGTTCTTC	CASSPGTSLNEQFF
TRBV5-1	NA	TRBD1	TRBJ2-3	TGCGCCAGCAGCTTCCGGGACAGGGGGCTCGTAGATACGCAGTATTTT	CASSFRDRGLVDTQYF
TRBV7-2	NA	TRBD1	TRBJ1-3	TGTGCCAGCAGCTTAGCAGGGGGCGCGAACACCATATATTTT	CASSLAGGANTIYF
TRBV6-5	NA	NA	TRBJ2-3	TGTGCCAGCATCCCCCATGGGGGAGATACGCAGTATTTT	CASIPHGGDTQYF
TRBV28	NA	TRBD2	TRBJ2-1	TGTGCCAGCAGTTTTAAGCGGGGGGCCCCTGGGGAGCAGTTCTTC	CASSFKRGAPGEQFF
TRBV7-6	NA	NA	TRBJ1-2	TGTGCCAGCAGCTTAGGCTGGGATGGGAACTATGGCTACACCTTC	CASSLGWDGNYGYTF
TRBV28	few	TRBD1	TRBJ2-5	TGTGCCAGCAGTTTATTGGGGACAGAAGAGACCCAGTACTTC	CASSLLGTEETQYF
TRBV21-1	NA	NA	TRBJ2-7	TGTGCCAGCAGAGATAGGGACAGCTCCTACGAGCAGTACTTC	CASRDRDSSYEQYF
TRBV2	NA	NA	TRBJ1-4	TGTGCCAGCAGTGAAGTGTTTTTTGAAAAACTGTTTTTT	CASSEVFFEKLFF
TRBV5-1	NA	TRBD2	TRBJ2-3	TGCGCCAGCAGCTTTCCCAGCGGGAGCCGTGATACGCAGTATTTT	CASSFPSGSRDTQYF
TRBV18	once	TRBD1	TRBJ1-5	TGTGCCAGCTCACCAAAACCGACAGGGCCCCTATATAGCAATCAGCCCCAGCATTTT	CASSPKPTGPLYSNQPQHF
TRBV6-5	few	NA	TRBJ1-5	TGTGCCAGCAGTTACGGGACTCATAGCAATCAGCCCCAGCATTTT	CASSYGTHSNQPQHF
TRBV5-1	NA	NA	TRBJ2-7	TGCGCCAGCAGCTTCCAGGGGTACGAGCAGTACTTC	CASSFQGYEQYF